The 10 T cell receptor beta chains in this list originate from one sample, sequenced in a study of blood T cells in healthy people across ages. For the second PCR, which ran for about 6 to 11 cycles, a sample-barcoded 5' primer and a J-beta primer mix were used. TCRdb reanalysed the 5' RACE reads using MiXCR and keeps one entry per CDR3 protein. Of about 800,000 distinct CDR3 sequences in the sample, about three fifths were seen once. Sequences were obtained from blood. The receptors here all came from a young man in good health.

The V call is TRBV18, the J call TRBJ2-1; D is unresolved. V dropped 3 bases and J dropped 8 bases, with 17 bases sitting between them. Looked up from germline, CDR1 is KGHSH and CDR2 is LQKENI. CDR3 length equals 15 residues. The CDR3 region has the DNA TGTGCCAGCTCACCCGCCAGCCCGGTAGTCGATGAGCAGTTCTTC. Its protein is CASSPASPVVDEQFF.

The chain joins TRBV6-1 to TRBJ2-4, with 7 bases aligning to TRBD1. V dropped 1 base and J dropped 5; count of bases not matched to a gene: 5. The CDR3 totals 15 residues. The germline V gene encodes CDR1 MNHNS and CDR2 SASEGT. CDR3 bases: TGTGCCAGCAGTGAAGTCAGGGGGTGGGAAAACATTCAGTACTTC. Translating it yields CASSEVRGWENIQYF.

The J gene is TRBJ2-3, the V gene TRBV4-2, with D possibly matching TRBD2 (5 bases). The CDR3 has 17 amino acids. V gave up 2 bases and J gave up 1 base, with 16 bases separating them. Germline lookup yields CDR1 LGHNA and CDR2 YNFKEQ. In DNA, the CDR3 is TGTGCCAGCAGCCAATGGAACGAGCGGAGTCGCACAGATACGCAGTATTTT. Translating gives CASSQWNERSRTDTQYF.

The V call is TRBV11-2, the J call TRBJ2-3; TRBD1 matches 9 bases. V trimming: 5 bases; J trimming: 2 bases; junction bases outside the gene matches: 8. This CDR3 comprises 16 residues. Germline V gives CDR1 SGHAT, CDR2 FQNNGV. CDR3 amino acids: CASSQGTGRYTDTQYF. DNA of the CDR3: TGTGCCAGCAGCCAAGGGACAGGGCGTTACACAGATACGCAGTATTTT.

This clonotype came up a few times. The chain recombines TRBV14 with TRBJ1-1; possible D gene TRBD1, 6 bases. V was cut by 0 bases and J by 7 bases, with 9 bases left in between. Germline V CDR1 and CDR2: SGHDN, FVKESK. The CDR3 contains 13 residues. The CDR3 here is CASSQDRGSEAFF. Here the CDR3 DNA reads TGTGCCAGCAGCCAAGATAGGGGGAGTGAAGCTTTCTTT.

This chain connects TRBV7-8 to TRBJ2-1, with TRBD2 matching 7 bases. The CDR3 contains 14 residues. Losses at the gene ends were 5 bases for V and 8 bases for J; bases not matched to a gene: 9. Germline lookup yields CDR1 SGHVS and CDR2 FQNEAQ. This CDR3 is CASSQGPGGDEQFF. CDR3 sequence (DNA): TGTGCCAGCAGCCAAGGACCGGGAGGCGATGAGCAGTTCTTC.

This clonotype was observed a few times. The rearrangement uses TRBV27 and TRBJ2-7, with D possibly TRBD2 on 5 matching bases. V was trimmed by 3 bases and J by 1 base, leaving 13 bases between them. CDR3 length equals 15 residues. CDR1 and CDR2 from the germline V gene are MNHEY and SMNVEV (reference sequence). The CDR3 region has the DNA TGTGCCAGCAGTTTTGGCCACGGGGTATCCTACGAGCAGTACTTC. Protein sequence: CASSFGHGVSYEQYF.

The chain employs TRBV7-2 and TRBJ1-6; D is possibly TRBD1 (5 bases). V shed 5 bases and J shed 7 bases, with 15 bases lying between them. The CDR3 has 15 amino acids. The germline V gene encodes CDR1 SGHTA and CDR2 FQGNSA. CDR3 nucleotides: TGTGCCAGCAGCCCCCGGGACGGGGGAAATTCACCCCTCCACTTT. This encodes CASSPRDGGNSPLHF.

In DNA, the CDR3 is TGTGCCAGCAGTGAGGAATACACCTCCTACAATGAGCAGTTCTTC. Its translation is CASSEEYTSYNEQFF. The V call is TRBV2, the J call TRBJ2-1; the D is unclear. Trimming took off 3 bases at V and 0 bases at J, with 9 bases between the two ends. Germline V gene data show CDR1 as SNHLY and CDR2 as FYNNEI. The CDR3 is made up of 15 amino acids.

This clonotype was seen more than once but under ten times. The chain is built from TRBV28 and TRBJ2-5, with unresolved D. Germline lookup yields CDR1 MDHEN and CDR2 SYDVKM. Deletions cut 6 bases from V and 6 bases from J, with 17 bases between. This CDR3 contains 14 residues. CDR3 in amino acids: CASRAVQYGKTQYF. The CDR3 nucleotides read TGTGCCAGCAGGGCGGTCCAGTATGGGAAGACCCAGTACTTC.